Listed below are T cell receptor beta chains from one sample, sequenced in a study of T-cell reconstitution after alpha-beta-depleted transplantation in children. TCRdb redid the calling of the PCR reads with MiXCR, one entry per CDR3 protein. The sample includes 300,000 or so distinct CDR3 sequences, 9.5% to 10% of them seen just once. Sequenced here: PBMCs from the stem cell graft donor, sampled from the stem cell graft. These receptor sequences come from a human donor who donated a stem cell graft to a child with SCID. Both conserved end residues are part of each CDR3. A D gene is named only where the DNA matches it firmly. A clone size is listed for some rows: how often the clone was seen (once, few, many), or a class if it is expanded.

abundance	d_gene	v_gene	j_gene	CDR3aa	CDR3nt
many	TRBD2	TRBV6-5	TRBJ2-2	CASSYHSVSGGRTGELFF	TGTGCCAGCAGTTATCATTCGGTCTCGGGAGGGCGCACCGGGGAGCTGTTTTTT
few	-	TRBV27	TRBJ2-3	CASLGSTDTQYF	TGTGCCAGCTTAGGTAGCACAGATACGCAGTATTTT
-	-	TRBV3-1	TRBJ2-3	CASSGGFTDTQYF	TGTGCCAGCAGCGGGGGCTTCACAGATACGCAGTATTTT
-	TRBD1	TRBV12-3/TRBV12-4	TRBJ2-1	CASRYRDRDYEQFF	TGTGCCAGCAGGTACCGGGACAGGGATTATGAGCAGTTCTTC
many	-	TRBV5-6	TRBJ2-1	CASSLGAGSQSSYNEQFF	TGTGCCAGCAGCTTGGGGGCAGGATCCCAAAGCTCCTACAATGAGCAGTTCTTC
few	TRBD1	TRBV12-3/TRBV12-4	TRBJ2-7	CASSRTGWTYEQYF	TGTGCCAGCAGTAGGACAGGATGGACCTACGAGCAGTACTTC
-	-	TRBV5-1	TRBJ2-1	CASIPDSSNEQFF	TGCGCCAGCATCCCGGACTCCTCGAATGAGCAGTTCTTC
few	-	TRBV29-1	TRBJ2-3	CSATWGPSTDTQYF	TGCAGCGCCACGTGGGGCCCTAGCACAGATACGCAGTATTTT
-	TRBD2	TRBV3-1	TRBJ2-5	CASSREGLLQETQYF	TGTGCCAGCAGCCGAGAGGGACTACTACAAGAGACCCAGTACTTC
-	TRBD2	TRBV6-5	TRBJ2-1	CASSKGLAGYTYNEQFF	TGTGCCAGCAGTAAGGGACTAGCGGGGTACACCTACAATGAGCAGTTCTTC
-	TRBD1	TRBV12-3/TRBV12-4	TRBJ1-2	CASRLAGTGVSNGYTF	TGTGCCAGCAGATTGGCAGGGACAGGGGTTTCAAATGGCTACACCTTC
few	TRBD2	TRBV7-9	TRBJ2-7	CASSLEGKIAGPYEQYF	TGTGCCAGCAGCTTAGAGGGGAAAATAGCGGGCCCCTACGAGCAGTACTTC
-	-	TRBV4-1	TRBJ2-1	CASSQDVVGANAYNEQFF	TGCGCCAGCAGCCAAGACGTTGTGGGGGCTAACGCCTACAATGAGCAGTTCTTC
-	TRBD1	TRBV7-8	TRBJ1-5	CASSPGRGHFSHSNQPQHF	TGTGCCAGCAGCCCTGGCAGGGGGCATTTTTCCCATAGCAATCAGCCCCAGCATTTT
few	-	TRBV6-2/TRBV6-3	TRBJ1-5	CASSTGLQPQHF	TGTGCCAGCAGCACAGGGTTACAGCCCCAGCATTTT
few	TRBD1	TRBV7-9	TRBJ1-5	CASSLGDRGLQPQHF	TGTGCCAGCAGCTTAGGGGACAGGGGGCTCCAGCCCCAGCATTTT